This TCR beta chain was recovered during a study of T cells in Graves' hyperthyroidism and ophthalmopathy. Across the study: Before any treatment, at initial diagnosis, peripheral blood was collected. Study results and limitations: Most thyroid clonotypes expanded above 0.001 were also detected in blood.

V lost 0 bases and J lost 7, with 10 bases in between. The CDR3 has 14 amino acids. Germline V gene lookup returns CDR1 SGHVS and CDR2 FNYEAQ. This clonotype was counted at least ten times. Its specificity is unknown. Regions amplified from RNA transcripts were the TCR beta CDR3 regions. First-round RT-PCR of the TCR CDR3 relied on the HTBI primer set. TCRdb re-derived calls from the multiplex PCR reads in MiXCR, one entry per CDR3 protein. The table lists hundreds of thousands of distinct CDR3 sequences, 14% of them singletons. The source of this sequence is a woman in her thirties or forties with Graves' hyperthyroidism. Sequences were obtained from blood. The chain couples TRBV7-6 to TRBJ2-1, with D hard to call. The CDR3 region is CASSLAGPSNEQFF. In nucleotides, the CDR3 is TGTGCCAGCAGCTTAGCGGGTCCGAGTAATGAGCAGTTCTTC.